What follows are 9 T cell receptor beta chains derived from one specimen sequenced in a study of blood T cells in healthy people across ages. A J-beta primer mix and a sample-barcoded 5' primer were used in a second PCR of about 7 to 12 cycles. TCRdb independently ran MiXCR on the 5' RACE reads; one entry per CDR3 protein. The sample holds about 1,600,000 distinct CDR3 sequences; about 40% are singletons and the top ten take 7.9%. Sequencing input: blood. The source of these receptors is a young woman in good health.

In its sample, this clonotype was seen once. V is TRBV28 and J is TRBJ2-5, with 11 positions matching TRBD1. V shed 5 bases, J shed 1 base, and the junction held 6 bases outside the gene matches. Per germline, CDR1 MDHEN and CDR2 SYDVKM. The CDR3 has 16 amino acids. The CDR3 sequence: CASSNGQGAFQETQYF. The CDR3 DNA follows: TGTGCCAGCAGTAACGGACAGGGGGCTTTCCAAGAGACCCAGTACTTC.

Written as DNA, the CDR3 is TGCGCCAGCAGCTTGACTGCTACTTCGGGGGGACTTTACAATGAGCAGTTCTTC. It translates to CASSLTATSGGLYNEQFF. V gene TRBV5-1 combines with J gene TRBJ2-1; TRBD2 matches at 7 bases. V gave up 1 base and J gave up 4 bases; unmatched junction bases: 14. CDR1 SGHRS and CDR2 YFSETQ come from the germline V gene. CDR3 size: 18 residues.

This sequence joins TRBV7-8 and TRBJ1-5; D call uncertain. Germline V gene lookup returns CDR1 SGHVS and CDR2 FQNEAQ. Between the trimmed V and J ends, which lost 1 base and 5 bases, there was a span of 9 bases. This CDR3 has 14 amino acids. The CDR3 nucleotides are TGTGCCAGCAGCTTAGACCCCGTCGATCAGCCCCAGCATTTT. This encodes CASSLDPVDQPQHF.

The V call is TRBV5-1, the J call TRBJ2-7; 9 nucleotides match TRBD2. This CDR3 contains 15 residues. The germline gives CDR1 SGHRS, CDR2 YFSETQ. V shed 0 bases and J 2 bases; nucleotides not matched to a gene: 3. DNA for the CDR3: TGCGCCAGCAGCTTGGTAATAGCGGGGGCCTACGAGCAGTACTTC. Its translation is CASSLVIAGAYEQYF.

This clonotype was seen at least ten times. The J gene is TRBJ2-3, the V gene TRBV7-2; no clear D. Germline CDR1 and CDR2: SGHTA and FQGNSA. CDR3 length: 14 residues. V lost 4 bases to trimming and J lost 5 bases, with 13 bases between them. The CDR3 sequence is CASSSYARGDTQYF. CDR3 in DNA: TGTGCCAGCAGCTCTTATGCCCGCGGAGATACGCAGTATTTT.

The V gene is TRBV7-2, the J gene TRBJ2-1; TRBD2 might be the D (6 bases). V shed 5 bases and J shed 4 bases, with 15 bases lying between them. Germline CDR1 SGHTA, CDR2 FQGNSA. The CDR3 spans 15 residues. The CDR3 nucleotides read TGTGCCAGCAGCGCCGAGTTCGGGACTTACAATGAGCAGTTCTTC. The encoded protein is CASSAEFGTYNEQFF.

The J gene is TRBJ1-2, the V gene TRBV6-5; D uncertain. CDR1 MNHEY and CDR2 SVGAGI come from the germline V gene. This CDR3 has 14 amino acids. Trimming pared 8 bases from V and 2 bases from J, leaving 15 bases between. The DNA for the CDR3 is TGTGCCAGCTCCCGGGGAACTCCCAACTATGGCTACACCTTC. This gives the protein CASSRGTPNYGYTF.

The chain carries TRBV3-1 and TRBJ2-3; tentatively, D is TRBD1 (5 bases). The CDR3 has 14 residues. Germline lookup yields CDR1 LGHDT and CDR2 YNNKEL (reference sequence). V lost 4 bases and J 5 bases, leaving 13 bases between the germline ends. The CDR3 region has the DNA TGTGCCAGCAGCCGACGCAGGGAAAAAGATACGCAGTATTTT. Encoded protein: CASSRRREKDTQYF.

Points on this clonotype: Germline and junction disagree at one end, which may indicate a read error. CDR3 in DNA: TGTGCCAGCAGCCAGGTTGAGACAGGTACGCAGTATTTT. Translating it yields CASSQVETGTQYF. V gene TRBV3-1 combines with J gene TRBJ2-3; tentative D call: TRBD1 (6 bases). Germline V lookup: CDR1 LGHDT, CDR2 YNNKEL (reference sequence). This CDR3 spans 13 amino acids.